One TCR beta chain is described in this entry. Its antigen is not identified. This record belongs to a study of OX40 agonist ivuxolimab in advanced cancers. Study-wide background: Of mixed ages from 23 to 79 and averaging roughly 66 years, the group was approximately 84% male.

Study-level findings and limits: There were, on average, more expanded clones in CD8+ T cells than in CD4+. Both CD4+ and CD8+ T cell populations in blood had undergone clonal expansion by week 6 at 0.1 to 3.0 mg/kg. Antigen targets of the expanded peripheral T cells went undetermined.

Measured with immunoSEQ multiplex PCR; TCRdb has only the in-frame clones, and not every one. The sample has around 60,000 clones; about nine tenths are singletons. This specimen consisted of CD4+ or CD8+ T cells sorted from blood, obtained in a trial of the OX40 agonist ivuxolimab. This TCR came from an adult with an advanced solid tumor such as melanoma, head and neck, liver or kidney cancer.

The CDR3 sequence: CASRGPVGAGNPYEQYF. Written as DNA, the CDR3 is TGTGCCAGCAGGGGGCCGGTCGGGGCAGGGAATCCCTACGAGCAGTACTTC. The rearrangement uses TRBV2 and TRBJ2-5; D is tentatively TRBD1 or TRBD2 (5 bases each). The J call may be wrong; the DNA end is better matched by TRBJ2-7. The germline V gene has CDR1 SNHLY and CDR2 FYNNEI. The CDR3 is 17 residues long.